Each of the 25 T cell receptor beta chains below was sequenced from the same sample in a study of vaccination effects on CD4 cells after COVID-19. After expansion with viral peptide pools in the ViraFEST assay, antigen-specific CD4+ T cells were sequenced. At the end of less than 12 days of culture, CD4+ T cells were isolated. According to the study, vaccine recipients showed no prior SARS-CoV-2 infection and negative nucleocapsid antibodies. Their specific antigens are unknown. The data were produced by immunoSEQ multiplex PCR, yet TCRdb's version contains in-frame clones alone and is incomplete. The table lists 70,000 or so clones, under 80% of them singletons. Specimen: CD4+ T cells from PBMCs cultured with SARS-CoV-2 spike peptides, collected before COVID-19 vaccination. Receptor source: a human donor who received a COVID-19 vaccine.

CDR3 DNA: TGCGCCAGCAGACTGACGGGCAGTAATAATGAAAAACTGTTTTTT. Translated: CASRLTGSNNEKLFF. The chain is built from TRBV5-1 and TRBJ1-4; D unclear. There are 15 residues in the CDR3. V was pared by 5 bases and J by 4 bases, with 15 bases between. Per the germline V gene, CDR1 is SGHRS and CDR2 is YFSETQ. The complete variable domain, with remaining parts taken from reference TRBV5-1 and TRBJ1-4, reads KAGVTQTPRYLIKTRGQQVTLSCSPISGHRSVSWYQQTPGQGLQFLFEYFSETQRNKGNFPGRFSGRQFSNSRSEMNVSTLELGDSALYLCASRLTGSNNEKLFFGSGTQLSVL.

This clone was seen once. The chain joins TRBV10-3 to TRBJ1-4; TRBD1 might be the D (6 bases). V lost 6 bases, J lost 3 bases, and 17 bases lay in between. This CDR3 region has 16 residues. Germline V gives CDR1 ENHRY, CDR2 SYGVKD. CDR3 loop: CAISSTGGFANEKLFF. As DNA, the CDR3 is TGTGCCATCAGCTCCACGGGGGGCTTTGCTAATGAAAAACTGTTTTTT.

In this sample, this clone turned up once. The chain is built from TRBV9 and TRBJ2-1, with TRBD2 identical over 11 bases. The CDR3 is 15 amino acids. Germline lookup yields CDR1 SGDLS and CDR2 YYNGEE. J was trimmed by 7 bases and V by 5 bases; bases with no gene match: 8. CDR3: CASRKVAGGPNEQFF. In DNA, the CDR3 is TGTGCCAGCAGGAAAGTAGCGGGGGGGCCAAATGAGCAGTTCTTC.

This clone was picked up a small number of times. The V and J genes are TRBV25-1 and TRBJ1-2; D gene uncertain. The germline V gene encodes CDR1 MGHDK and CDR2 SYGVNS. Trimming left V 7 bases short and J 4 bases short, with 13 bases between. The CDR3 length is 13 residues. CDR3 nucleotides: TGTGCCAGCACTCCAGACGGAAGCTATGGCTACACCTTC. It specifies CASTPDGSYGYTF.

The chain employs TRBV5-8 and TRBJ1-6, with D unresolved. The CDR3 is 17 amino acids. Between the trimmed V and J ends, which lost 1 base and 0 bases, there was a span of 11 bases. Germline CDR1 is SGHTS and CDR2 is YDEGEE. The CDR3 DNA sequence: TGTGCCAGCAGCTTGTTCGATAAGAACTCCTATAATTCACCCCTCCACTTT. Translated, it gives CASSLFDKNSYNSPLHF.

The chain is built from TRBV15 and TRBJ2-7; 8 bases map to TRBD1. The CDR3 runs 13 residues. V lost 2 bases, J lost 7 bases, and 4 bases stayed unmatched. The germline CDR1 and CDR2 sequences are LNHNV and YYDKDF (reference sequence). For the CDR3, the DNA is TGTGCCACCAGCAGACGACAGGGGTCGGAGCAGTACGTC. Translating gives CATSRRQGSEQYV.

The V call is TRBV3-1 (or the pseudogene TRBV3-2), the J call TRBJ1-1; D is perhaps TRBD1 (5 bases). V lost 3 bases and J 4 bases, leaving 12 bases between the germline ends. The CDR3 totals 14 residues. Germline V CDR1 and CDR2: LGHDT, YNNKEL (reference sequence). CDR3 residues: CASSQTGGATEAFF. The CDR3 nucleotides are TGTGCCAGCAGCCAGACCGGGGGAGCCACTGAAGCTTTCTTT.

This clone has only one observation. The chain has TRBV7-8 and TRBJ1-3, with D unclear. V was cut by 3 bases and J by 0 bases, with 12 bases left in between. The CDR3 has 16 amino acids. Germline CDR1 and CDR2: SGHVS and FQNEAQ. This CDR3 is CASSLQFLSSGNTIYF. CDR3 nucleotides: TGTGCCAGCAGCTTGCAGTTCTTGAGCTCTGGAAACACCATATATTTT.

This clone showed up just once. The V call is TRBV7-9, the J call TRBJ1-6, with D tentatively TRBD1 (6 bases). Trimming took off 4 bases at V and 10 bases at J, with 14 bases between the two ends. CDR3 length: 14 residues. Germline lookup yields CDR1 SEHNR and CDR2 FQNEAQ (reference sequence). Here the CDR3 DNA reads TGTGCCAGCAGCTCGACAGGTGATTTATCACCCCTCCACTTT. Translated: CASSSTGDLSPLHF.

The chain recombines TRBV6-5 with TRBJ2-2, with 7 positions matching TRBD1. This CDR3 comprises 16 residues. Germline CDR1 reads MNHEY; CDR2 reads SVGAGI. Trimming at V came to 2 bases and at J to 6 bases, leaving 9 bases not matched to a gene. As DNA, the CDR3 is TGTGCCAGCAGTTACAACCGGGACAGCGTATCCGGGGAGCTGTTTTTT. Translation gives CASSYNRDSVSGELFF.

This clone appeared a few times. The chain carries TRBV5-1 and TRBJ1-4, with D unresolved. V lost 5 bases to trimming and J lost 3 bases, with 11 bases between them. The length of the CDR3 is 14 residues. Per germline, CDR1 SGHRS and CDR2 YFSETQ. CDR3 nucleotide sequence: TGCGCCAGCAGAGTACAGAGCTCTAATGAAAAACTGTTTTTT. Translating gives CASRVQSSNEKLFF.

This clone was detected only once. The chain combines TRBV7-9 with TRBJ2-1, with D unresolved. The CDR3 contains 15 residues. Germline V gene data show CDR1 as SEHNR and CDR2 as FQNEAQ (reference sequence). Between the trimmed V and J ends, which lost 2 bases and 0 bases, there was a span of 8 bases. The CDR3 DNA follows: TGTGCCAGCAGCTTAAGCGCAGTCTCCTACAATGAGCAGTTCTTC. It codes for CASSLSAVSYNEQFF.

A few counts support this clone. CDR3 residues: CASRLVRRGTVGQPQHF. The CDR3 DNA reads as TGTGCAAGTCGCTTAGTCCGTCGAGGGACAGTTGGTCAGCCCCAGCATTTT. This rearrangement joins TRBV12-2 to TRBJ1-5; no check of the table's D call, TRBD1, against the DNA was made. TRBV12-2 is flagged as a pseudogene. The CDR3 spans 17 residues.

The rearrangement links TRBV24-1 to TRBJ1-4; unclear D gene. Germline loops: CDR1 KGHDR, CDR2 SFDVKD. With 5 bases removed from V and 6 bases from J, the gap between germline ends came to 9 bases. This CDR3 is 13 amino acids long. This chain's CDR3 is CATSVSGDEKLFF. In DNA form, the CDR3 reads TGTGCCACCAGTGTGTCTGGGGATGAAAAACTGTTTTTT.

The V and J genes are TRBV6-5 and TRBJ1-4, with 7 bases identical to TRBD1. CDR3 length: 13 amino acids. Germline V gene lookup returns CDR1 MNHEY and CDR2 SVGAGI. V was pared by 7 bases and J by 3 bases, with 2 bases of the junction left unmatched. This chain's CDR3 is CASKGAANEKLFF. In DNA, the CDR3 is TGTGCCAGCAAGGGGGCGGCTAATGAAAAACTGTTTTTT.

This chain links TRBV30 with TRBJ2-5; tentatively, D is TRBD2 (6 bases). The CDR3 totals 15 residues. The V and J ends lost 0 bases and 0 bases respectively, with 11 bases between them. Per germline, CDR1 GTSNPN and CDR2 SVGIG (reference sequence). CDR3 DNA sequence: TGTGCCTGGAGTGTACCCGGGGGATACCAAGAGACCCAGTACTTC. Translating it yields CAWSVPGGYQETQYF.

The chain combines TRBV5-1 with TRBJ2-1; 8 bases agree with TRBD2. Trimming cost V 3 bases and J 4 bases; bases outside gene matches: 6. Looked up from germline, CDR1 is SGHRS and CDR2 is YFSETQ. The CDR3 covers 15 residues. The CDR3 bases are TGCGCCAGCAGCTCAGGTCGCGGGGGGTACAATGAGCAGTTCTTC. Its protein is CASSSGRGGYNEQFF.

This sequence joins TRBV4-3 and TRBJ1-3, with D possibly TRBD1 on 6 matching bases. CDR1 is LGHNA, CDR2 YSLEER, per germline. This CDR3 is 13 amino acids long. V gave up 4 bases and J gave up 8 bases, with 12 bases separating them. In DNA, the CDR3 is TGCGCCAGCAGCCCACAGGGTCGCGACACCATATATTTT. This encodes CASSPQGRDTIYF.

This chain links TRBV5-6 with TRBJ1-5; TRBD1 aligns across 11 bases. CDR1 is SGHDT and CDR2 is YYEEEE in the germline V gene. Trimming at V came to 2 bases and at J to 6 bases, leaving 7 bases not matched to a gene. CDR3 length: 16 amino acids. CDR3 residues: CASSFRGQGVSQPQHF. In nucleotides, the CDR3 is TGTGCCAGCAGCTTCAGGGGACAGGGGGTCTCTCAGCCCCAGCATTTT.

This clone occurred once. J is TRBJ2-7 and V is TRBV25-1; TRBD2 agrees at 7 bases. This CDR3 has 16 residues. Germline V gene data show CDR1 as MGHDK and CDR2 as SYGVNS. J lost 6 bases, V lost 4 bases, and 15 bases had no gene match. The CDR3 region is CASSGEVWDYRAEQYV. In DNA, the CDR3 is TGTGCCAGCAGTGGAGAGGTATGGGACTATCGTGCCGAGCAGTACGTC.

V and J are TRBV5-1 and TRBJ2-2; TRBD1 aligns across 8 bases. From germline, CDR1 is SGHRS and CDR2 YFSETQ. With 3 bases clipped from V and 6 bases from J, the junction kept 4 bases outside the gene matches. CDR3 length: 14 residues. The CDR3 DNA is TGCGCCAGCAGCTCGCAGGGGGCGGCCGGGGAGCTGTTTTTT. Amino acid sequence: CASSSQGAAGELFF.

V is TRBV5-1 and J is TRBJ2-5, with TRBD2 matching over 7 bases. The CDR3 totals 15 residues. The V gene end was trimmed by 6 bases and the J gene end by 5 bases; junction bases not matched to a gene: 13. Germline CDR1 reads SGHRS; CDR2 reads YFSETQ. The CDR3 region has the DNA TGCGCCAGCACATTGTCCAGCGGGACCAGGGAGACCCAGTACTTC. This sequence encodes CASTLSSGTRETQYF. Together with reference TRBV5-1 and TRBJ2-5, the CDR3 gives the full variable domain: KAGVTQTPRYLIKTRGQQVTLSCSPISGHRSVSWYQQTPGQGLQFLFEYFSETQRNKGNFPGRFSGRQFSNSRSEMNVSTLELGDSALYLCASTLSSGTRETQYFGPGTRLLVL.

In its sample, this clone was seen once. The rearrangement uses TRBV18 and TRBJ2-1; the D gene is possibly TRBD1 (6 bases). The CDR3 contains 15 residues. In germline, CDR1 is KGHSH, CDR2 LQKENI. The V end lost 2 bases, the J end lost 7 bases, and 15 bases lay between the germline ends. CDR3 residues: CASSPWDNDYNEQFF. The CDR3 coding sequence is TGTGCCAGCTCACCATGGGACAACGATTATAATGAGCAGTTCTTC. The full variable domain, rest sourced from reference TRBV18 and TRBJ2-1, is NAGVMQNPRHLVRRRGQEARLRCSPMKGHSHVYWYRQLPEEGLKFMVYLQKENIIDESGMPKERFSAEFPKEGPSILRIQQVVRGDSAAYFCASSPWDNDYNEQFFGPGTRLTVL.

This clone showed up just a few times. The rearrangement uses TRBV11-2 and TRBJ1-1, with D uncertain. The CDR3 has 17 residues. Germline V gene data show CDR1 as SGHAT and CDR2 as FQNNGV. V dropped 3 bases and J dropped 2 bases, with 19 bases sitting between them. The CDR3 sequence is CASSLPEGALRNTEAFF. CDR3 coding DNA: TGTGCCAGCAGCTTGCCCGAGGGCGCCCTCCGAAACACTGAAGCTTTCTTT. The complete variable domain, with remaining parts taken from reference TRBV11-2 and TRBJ1-1, reads EAGVAQSPRYKIIEKRQSVAFWCNPISGHATLYWYQQILGQGPKLLIQFQNNGVVDDSQLPKDRFSAERLKGVDSTLKIQPAKLEDSAVYLCASSLPEGALRNTEAFFGQGTRLTVV.

This clone has just one count. The same CDR3 is also encoded by other DNA sequences in this sample. V and J are TRBV6-6 and TRBJ2-3, with D perhaps matching TRBD2 (6 bases). CDR3 size: 14 residues. CDR1 and CDR2 (germline): MNHNY, SVGAGI (reference sequence). Trimming took 0 bases from V and 3 from J, leaving 7 bases between them. CDR3 in amino acids: CASSYSRGTDTQYF. The CDR3 DNA reads TGTGCCAGCAGTTACTCCCGGGGGACAGATACGCAGTATTTT.